This TCR beta chain was sequenced in a study of blood T cell repertoires in COVID-19. As for the study in general: From the United States, Italy and Spain came samples of acute and convalescent COVID-19. Sources were T cells, B-cell-depleted T cells, or PBMCs; the material itself was cDNA or gDNA.

With 8 bases removed from V and 6 bases from J, the gap between germline ends came to 14 bases. CDR1 is SNHLY and CDR2 is FYNNEI in the germline V gene. The CDR3 is 12 amino acids. Using immunoSEQ multiplex PCR, the repertoire was profiled, and TCRdb retains in-frame clones only, with some absent. The table records 330,000 or so clones, more than 70% of them present only once. Seattle enrolled patients during active infection and tracked them longitudinally. The clonotype originates from a woman aged 55-75 years with COVID-19, enrolled during active disease. V usage is TRBV2 and J usage is TRBJ2-7; D uncertain. Sequences were obtained from peripheral blood. The CDR3 loop reads CASALRVSEQYF. Here the CDR3 DNA reads TGTGCCAGCGCCCTGCGAGTATCCGAGCAGTACTTC. The full variable domain, its missing parts supplied by reference TRBV2 and TRBJ2-7, is EPEVTQTPSHQVTQMGQEVILRCVPISNHLYFYWYRQILGQKVEFLVSFYNNEISEKSEIFDDQFSVERPDGSNFTLKIRSTKLEDSAMYFCASALRVSEQYFGPGTRLTVT.